The 32 T cell receptor beta chains reported below all come from one sample, sequenced in a study of blood T cell repertoires in COVID-19. TCRdb keeps only in-frame clones here, not all; method: immunoSEQ multiplex PCR. The table shows about 120,000 clones, with about 89% occurring only once. Sequencing input: peripheral blood. Source of these receptors: a man aged 55 to 70 with COVID-19, enrolled during active disease.

The J gene is TRBJ1-1, the V gene TRBV9; D remains unclear. The germline gives CDR1 SGDLS, CDR2 YYNGEE. The CDR3 sequence is 17 residues long. The V gene lost 0 bases and the J gene lost 0 bases, with 15 bases spanning the gap. The CDR3 DNA reads TGTGCCAGCAGCGTAGACCCCTTGGAGGGTATGAACACTGAAGCTTTCTTT. Translated, it gives CASSVDPLEGMNTEAFF.

The chain links TRBV4-1 to TRBJ2-3; 10 nucleotides line up with TRBD2. V shed 4 bases, J shed 4 bases, and the junction held 8 bases outside the gene matches. The germline gives CDR1 MGHRA, CDR2 YSYEKL. The CDR3 runs to 16 residues. CDR3 nucleotide sequence: TGCGCCAGCAGCCCCGAGAGGAGCGGGGGGGCAGATACGCAGTATTTT. This sequence encodes CASSPERSGGADTQYF.

V is TRBV7-9 and J is TRBJ1-5; 7 bases match TRBD1. Germline V gene sequence: CDR1 SEHNR, CDR2 FQNEAQ (reference sequence). The J segment lost 7 bases and the V segment lost 0 bases, leaving 0 bases of the junction unmatched. The CDR3 spans 13 residues. CDR3 nucleotide sequence: TGTGCCAGCAGCTTAGCACAGGGGCAGCCCCAGCATTTT. This encodes CASSLAQGQPQHF.

This CDR3 is CASSTRGTANTEAFF. The CDR3 DNA reads as TGTGCCAGCAGCACCCGGGGGACAGCGAACACTGAAGCTTTCTTT. The chain combines TRBV28 with TRBJ1-1, with TRBD1 matching 7 bases. This CDR3 has 15 residues. Trimming at V came to 6 bases and at J to 1 base, leaving 8 bases not matched to a gene. The germline gives CDR1 MDHEN, CDR2 SYDVKM.

J is TRBJ2-7 and V is TRBV6-4, with a possible D match to TRBD1 (6 bases). V dropped 3 bases and J dropped 6 bases, with 15 bases sitting between them. Germline values: CDR1 MRHNA, CDR2 SNTAGT. CDR3 size: 14 residues. CDR3: CASSDRRQVCEQYF. The CDR3 nucleotides read TGTGCCAGCAGTGATAGAAGACAGGTATGCGAGCAGTACTTC.

The gene calls are TRBV5-1 and TRBJ1-4, with 7 bases fitting TRBD1. The CDR3 length is 15 residues. CDR1 is SGHRS and CDR2 is YFSETQ in the germline V gene. Trimming removed 4 bases from V and 4 bases from J; junction bases left unmatched: 7. As DNA, the CDR3 is TGCGCCAGCAGCGGACAGGACGGATTTAATGAAAAACTGTTTTTT. This gives the protein CASSGQDGFNEKLFF. Combining the CDR3 with reference TRBV5-1 and TRBJ1-4 gives the whole variable domain KAGVTQTPRYLIKTRGQQVTLSCSPISGHRSVSWYQQTPGQGLQFLFEYFSETQRNKGNFPGRFSGRQFSNSRSEMNVSTLELGDSALYLCASSGQDGFNEKLFFGSGTQLSVL.

The CDR3 nucleotides are TGCAGCTTTGGACAGACGTCCTACGAGCAGTACTTC. Translation gives CSFGQTSYEQYF. The chain links TRBV29-1 to TRBJ2-7, with D possibly TRBD1 on 6 matching bases. The CDR3 is 12 amino acids. CDR1 is SQVTM and CDR2 is ANQGSEA in the germline V gene. V lost 8 bases, J lost 1 base, and 12 bases lay in between.

The CDR3 sequence: CASSLAGITNEKLFF. CDR3 sequence (DNA): TGCGCCAGCAGCTTGGCCGGGATTACTAATGAAAAACTGTTTTTT. The rearrangement joins TRBV5-1 to TRBJ1-4; D remains unclear. Trimming removed 0 bases from V and 2 bases from J, with 8 bases in between. This CDR3 spans 15 amino acids. Looked up from germline, CDR1 is SGHRS and CDR2 is YFSETQ.

This chain connects TRBV5-5 to TRBJ1-1, with 9 bases identical to TRBD1. Trimming took 0 bases from V and 10 from J; bases not matched to a gene: 7. The CDR3 covers 14 residues. CDR1 and CDR2 from the germline V gene are SGHKS and YYEKEE (reference sequence). CDR3 DNA: TGTGCCAGCAGCTTGGGAACAGGGGGCGCCCGAGCTTTCTTT. It specifies CASSLGTGGARAFF. The entire variable domain, with the rest obtained from reference TRBV5-5 and TRBJ1-1, is as follows: DAGVTQSPTHLIKTRGQQVTLRCSPISGHKSVSWYQQVLGQGPQFIFQYYEKEERGRGNFPDRFSARQFPNYSSELNVNALLLGDSALYLCASSLGTGGARAFFGQGTRLTVV.

V gene TRBV7-2 combines with J gene TRBJ2-3, with D possibly matching TRBD1 (6 bases). Germline V CDR1 and CDR2: SGHTA, FQGNSA. V lost 5 bases and J lost 8, with 17 bases in between. The CDR3 is 14 residues long. The CDR3 sequence is CASSRSGRDITQYF. The CDR3 DNA reads TGTGCCAGCAGCAGAAGCGGTAGGGACATTACGCAGTATTTT.

This clone has a handful of counts. This chain's CDR3 is CAWSVSYGYTF. In DNA, the CDR3 is TGTGCCTGGAGTGTCTCCTATGGCTACACCTTC. The chain is built from TRBV30 and TRBJ1-2; D is unclear. Trimming cost V 0 bases and J 4 bases, with 3 bases left between them. Germline V gene sequence: CDR1 GTSNPN, CDR2 SVGIG (reference sequence). CDR3 size: 11 residues. The variable domain in full, with the rest retrieved from reference TRBV30 and TRBJ1-2, is SQTIHQWPATLVQPVGSPLSLECTVEGTSNPNLYWYRQAAGRGLQLLFYSVGIGQISSEVPQNLSASRPQDRQFILSSKKLLLSDSGFYLCAWSVSYGYTFGSGTRLTVV.

CDR3 in amino acids: CASSLDRQVNEKLFF. Here the CDR3 DNA reads TGCGCCAGCAGCTTGGATCGGCAGGTCAATGAAAAACTGTTTTTT. The rearrangement uses TRBV5-1 and TRBJ1-4; D is unclear. The CDR3 extends over 15 amino acids. The ends were cut back, 0 bases at V and 5 bases at J, with 11 bases in the middle. Germline V CDR1 and CDR2: SGHRS, YFSETQ. Looking up the rest from reference TRBV5-1 and TRBJ1-4 gives the full variable domain: KAGVTQTPRYLIKTRGQQVTLSCSPISGHRSVSWYQQTPGQGLQFLFEYFSETQRNKGNFPGRFSGRQFSNSRSEMNVSTLELGDSALYLCASSLDRQVNEKLFFGSGTQLSVL.

V is TRBV15 and J is TRBJ1-4; 8 bases agree with TRBD1. V was clipped by 2 bases and J by 8 bases; unmatched bases: 4. The CDR3 runs 14 residues. Germline assignment: CDR1 LNHNV and CDR2 YYDKDF (reference sequence). The CDR3 DNA reads as TGTGCCACCAGCAGACAGGGGGCGGGAGAAAAACTGTTTTTT. It encodes CATSRQGAGEKLFF.

J is TRBJ1-5 and V is TRBV7-9; D is unclear. Germline-derived CDR1 and CDR2 are SEHNR and FQNEAQ (reference sequence). With 1 base removed from V and 0 bases from J, the gap between germline ends came to 7 bases. CDR3 size: 15 residues. The CDR3: CASSLGAASNQPQHF. The CDR3 DNA follows: TGTGCCAGCAGCTTAGGGGCCGCTAGCAATCAGCCCCAGCATTTT.

The chain couples TRBV11-2 to TRBJ2-5; TRBD1 agrees at 9 bases. The CDR3 loop spans 14 amino acids. Germline V lookup: CDR1 SGHAT, CDR2 FQNNGV. With 5 bases clipped from V and 5 bases from J, the junction kept 6 bases outside the gene matches. The CDR3 DNA reads as TGTGCCAGCAGCCCCACAGGGGGCGATGAGACCCAGTACTTC. It encodes CASSPTGGDETQYF.

The V and J genes are TRBV29-1 and TRBJ1-5; weak D call: TRBD1 (5 bases). This CDR3 contains 13 residues. CDR1 is SQVTM, CDR2 ANQGSEA, per germline. V lost 4 bases and J lost 7, with 14 bases in between. This CDR3 is CSVAIGGGQPQHF. The CDR3 DNA reads TGCAGCGTTGCCATCGGGGGAGGCCAGCCCCAGCATTTT.

V is TRBV6-6 and J is TRBJ2-5; tentatively, D is TRBD1 (5 bases). Germline-derived CDR1 and CDR2 are MNHNY and SVGAGI (reference sequence). The CDR3 is 11 residues long. V lost 5 bases, J lost 5 bases, and 6 bases lay in between. CDR3 sequence reads: CASSKGETQYF. The CDR3, as DNA: TGTGCCAGCAGTAAGGGGGAGACCCAGTACTTC.

The J gene is TRBJ1-2, the V gene TRBV28; unclear D gene. V lost 5 bases and J 0 bases, leaving 13 bases between the germline ends. Germline V CDR1 and CDR2: MDHEN, SYDVKM. The CDR3 is made up of 15 amino acids. For the CDR3, the DNA is TGTGCCAGCAGTCCCCCGAGAGGAACTAACTATGGCTACACCTTC. Translating it yields CASSPPRGTNYGYTF.

The rearrangement uses TRBV2 and TRBJ1-6; 9 nucleotides line up with TRBD1. The germline V gene encodes CDR1 SNHLY and CDR2 FYNNEI. There are 15 residues in the CDR3. The V segment lost 3 bases and the J segment 9 bases; nucleotides outside the gene matches: 6. The CDR3 DNA sequence: TGTGCCAGCAGTGAGGGGGGACAGGGTCTTTCACCCCTCCACTTT. Amino acids: CASSEGGQGLSPLHF.

The rearrangement uses TRBV3-1 (or the pseudogene TRBV3-2) and TRBJ1-2; the D gene is possibly TRBD1 (5 bases). Trimming shortened V by 4 bases and J by 3 bases, and 9 bases separated the two germline ends. Germline V gene sequence: CDR1 LGHDT, CDR2 YNNKEL (reference sequence). CDR3 size: 13 residues. The CDR3 loop is CASSRQGDYGYTF. The CDR3 DNA sequence: TGTGCCAGCAGCCGCCAAGGGGACTATGGCTACACCTTC.

This CDR3 is CASSFGGFGYTF. As DNA, the CDR3 is TGTGCCAGCAGCTTCGGAGGGTTTGGCTACACCTTC. This chain uses TRBV5-8 with TRBJ1-2; no clear D gene. Germline V gene sequence: CDR1 SGHTS, CDR2 YDEGEE. With 2 bases removed from V and 7 bases from J, the gap between germline ends came to 9 bases. The CDR3 spans 12 residues.

This sequence joins TRBV3-1 (or the pseudogene TRBV3-2) and TRBJ1-1; TRBD1 might be the D (5 bases). The germline V gene encodes CDR1 LGHDT and CDR2 YNNKEL (reference sequence). This CDR3 region has 15 residues. Deletions cut 0 bases from V and 5 bases from J, with 13 bases between. The CDR3 DNA reads TGTGCCAGCAGCCAAGAAGGTATGGGGCCGACTGAAGCTTTCTTT. It is translated as CASSQEGMGPTEAFF.

V is TRBV6-5 and J is TRBJ2-1, with D possibly matching TRBD1 (6 bases). CDR3 length: 13 amino acids. Per germline, CDR1 MNHEY and CDR2 SVGAGI. Trimming took 5 bases from V and 10 from J, leaving 15 bases between them. The CDR3 DNA is TGTGCCAGCAGTACAGGGCCAGGGGTGGAGCAGTTCTTC. This sequence encodes CASSTGPGVEQFF.

The CDR3 coding sequence is TGTGCCTGGAGTGTACAGGGGGACTATGGCTACACCTTC. Amino acid sequence: CAWSVQGDYGYTF. V usage is TRBV30 and J usage is TRBJ1-2; 8 nucleotides match TRBD1. The trim removed 0 bases at V and 3 bases at J, leaving 0 bases unmatched. CDR1 and CDR2 (germline): GTSNPN, SVGIG (reference sequence). This CDR3 has 13 amino acids.

This clone was counted a few times. The rearrangement uses TRBV9 and TRBJ1-2, with D perhaps matching TRBD1 (6 bases). This CDR3 region has 15 residues. Deletions cut 0 bases from V and 7 bases from J, with 16 bases between. CDR1 and CDR2 (germline): SGDLS, YYNGEE. The CDR3 coding sequence is TGTGCCAGCAGCGTAGTTGGGGGCTCGGCTGGTGGCTACACCTTC. It encodes CASSVVGGSAGGYTF.

The DNA of the CDR3 is TGTGCCAGCAGTGGGGGACTAGCGGGCTACAATGAGCAGTTCTTC. As protein: CASSGGLAGYNEQFF. This chain joins TRBV2 and TRBJ2-1; 12 nucleotides line up with TRBD2. The CDR3 is 15 residues long. Germline V lookup: CDR1 SNHLY, CDR2 FYNNEI. Trimming cost V 4 bases and J 3 bases; bases outside gene matches: 1.

The rearrangement uses TRBV6-2 or TRBV6-3 and TRBJ1-1; TRBD1 aligns across 12 bases. The CDR3 loop spans 18 amino acids. The junction had 11 bases not matched to a gene; V was cut back by 2 bases and J by 4 bases. CDR1 MNHEY and CDR2 SVGEGT come from the germline V gene. The CDR3 protein is CASSYGDRGRRLATEAFF. CDR3 in DNA: TGTGCCAGCAGTTACGGGGACAGGGGGCGCAGGTTGGCCACTGAAGCTTTCTTT.

V is TRBV7-2 and J is TRBJ2-7; D uncertain. This CDR3 region has 13 residues. V was cut by 3 bases and J by 0 bases, with 6 bases left in between. Germline CDR1 is SGHTA and CDR2 is FQGNSA. CDR3: CASSFGYSYEQYF. The DNA of the CDR3 is TGTGCCAGCAGCTTCGGGTACTCCTACGAGCAGTACTTC.

This clone has a single count. The chain carries TRBV28 and TRBJ1-2; no clear D gene. This CDR3 has 11 amino acids. CDR1 MDHEN and CDR2 SYDVKM come from the germline V gene. V dropped 6 bases and J dropped 4 bases, with 6 bases sitting between them. The CDR3 protein is CASSNSYGYTF. CDR3 bases: TGTGCCAGCAGCAACTCCTATGGCTACACCTTC.

The rearrangement links TRBV5-6 to TRBJ1-5; D ambiguous. V shed 4 bases and J shed 2 bases, with 13 bases lying between them. The CDR3 loop spans 15 amino acids. CDR1 SGHDT and CDR2 YYEEEE come from the germline V gene. CDR3 sequence (DNA): TGTGCCAGCAGCCTCCTGGGCCCGGGCAATCAGCCCCAGCATTTT. Amino acid sequence: CASSLLGPGNQPQHF.

The J gene is TRBJ2-3, the V gene TRBV19, with TRBD2 identical over 14 bases. CDR3 length: 17 residues. Germline V gives CDR1 LNHDA, CDR2 SQIVND (reference sequence). V shed 5 bases, J shed 1 base, and the junction held 5 bases outside the gene matches. This chain's CDR3 is CASSGTSGGRGTDTQYF. The DNA for the CDR3 is TGTGCCAGTAGTGGGACTAGCGGGGGAAGAGGCACAGATACGCAGTATTTT.

The genes are TRBV9 and TRBJ1-6, with a possible D match to TRBD1 (6 bases). Trimming left V 2 bases short and J 9 bases short, with 15 bases between. Germline V CDR1 and CDR2: SGDLS, YYNGEE. The CDR3 totals 15 residues. CDR3 nucleotide sequence: TGTGCCAGCAGCGTCTTATCAGGGGCCGCTTCACCCCTCCACTTT. As protein: CASSVLSGAASPLHF.